One sample yielded the 10 T cell receptor beta chains listed below, sequenced in a study of shared clonotypes between healthy human individuals. Sequencing was performed with immunoSEQ multiplex PCR; in TCRdb, only in-frame clones are kept and a portion is missing. The sample contains about 1.5 million clones, about 98% of which appear only once. The material sequenced was naive CD4+ T cells sorted from blood. Sample subset: CD45RA+ positively selected. These receptors were taken from a young man in good health.

Here the CDR3 DNA reads TGTGCCAGCACCGGACTAGCGGGAAATTACGAGCAGTACTTC. This encodes CASTGLAGNYEQYF. The V and J genes are TRBV28 and TRBJ2-7; 12 nucleotides agree with TRBD2. Germline V gene sequence: CDR1 MDHEN, CDR2 SYDVKM. V trimming: 7 bases; J trimming: 4 bases; junction bases outside the gene matches: 5. CDR3 length equals 14 residues.

The genes are TRBV5-1 and TRBJ2-2; no firm D call. CDR3 length: 15 amino acids. The V gene lost 3 bases and the J gene lost 6 bases, with 15 bases spanning the gap. CDR1 SGHRS and CDR2 YFSETQ come from the germline V gene. The CDR3 DNA reads TGCGCCAGCAGCTCATCCCAATCCTCGCCCGGGGAGCTGTTTTTT. Amino acids: CASSSSQSSPGELFF.

This chain uses TRBV6-1 with TRBJ1-4, with a tentative D call TRBD1 (5 bases). CDR3 length equals 14 residues. V gave up 5 bases and J gave up 2 bases, with 9 bases separating them. From germline, CDR1 is MNHNS and CDR2 SASEGT. This CDR3 is CASSSPGTNEKLFF. CDR3 DNA: TGTGCCAGCAGTTCTCCAGGGACTAATGAAAAACTGTTTTTT.

The CDR3 protein is CASSQDSNQPQHF. The CDR3 DNA reads TGTGCCAGCAGCCAGGATAGCAATCAGCCCCAGCATTTT. The chain is built from TRBV2 and TRBJ1-5; no definite D call. Germline V gene data show CDR1 as SNHLY and CDR2 as FYNNEI. The CDR3 is 13 residues long. V was trimmed by 6 bases and J by 0 bases, leaving 6 bases between them.

The chain uses TRBV9 and TRBJ2-7; TRBD2 aligns across 7 bases. CDR1 is SGDLS and CDR2 is YYNGEE in the germline V gene. Germline trimming cut 0 bases from V and 6 bases from J; bases unmatched to any gene: 21. The CDR3 has 19 amino acids. Written as DNA, the CDR3 is TGTGCCAGCAGCGTAGACCCCGGGACTAACAAACTTCGGGCTCGCGAGCAGTACTTC. Its protein is CASSVDPGTNKLRAREQYF.

The chain links TRBV4-3 to TRBJ1-1; D is unclear. Germline V gene data show CDR1 as LGHNA and CDR2 as YSLEER. V was pared by 4 bases and J by 4 bases, with 16 bases between. This CDR3 contains 15 residues. As DNA, the CDR3 is TGCGCCAGCAGCCCGAGTCTGGTTCGTAGCACTGAAGCTTTCTTT. Translation: CASSPSLVRSTEAFF.

The chain combines TRBV9 with TRBJ2-7; D is undetermined. V gave up 4 bases and J gave up 0 bases, with 11 bases separating them. The CDR3 is 14 amino acids. Germline loops: CDR1 SGDLS, CDR2 YYNGEE. DNA for the CDR3: TGTGCCAGCAGCCCAGAACCCTACTCCTACGAGCAGTACTTC. It encodes CASSPEPYSYEQYF.

V usage is TRBV28 and J usage is TRBJ1-1; TRBD1 is a possible D gene (5 bases). Trimming took 1 base from V and 0 from J, leaving 9 bases between them. The germline V gene has CDR1 MDHEN and CDR2 SYDVKM. The CDR3 spans 15 residues. The CDR3 nucleotides are TGTGCCAGCAGTTTATCTACGGGACTGAACACTGAAGCTTTCTTT. Amino acid sequence: CASSLSTGLNTEAFF.

In regard to this clone: Other DNA variants within this sample encode the same CDR3. The J gene is TRBJ2-2, the V gene TRBV7-2; unclear D gene. The CDR3 length is 12 residues. Trimming cost V 0 bases and J 6 bases, with 2 bases left between them. CDR1 is SGHTA and CDR2 is FQGNSA in the germline V gene. CDR3 sequence reads: CASSLAPGELFF. CDR3 nucleotide sequence: TGTGCCAGCAGCTTAGCGCCCGGGGAGCTGTTTTTT. Looking up the rest from reference TRBV7-2 and TRBJ2-2 gives the full variable domain: GAGVSQSPSNKVTEKGKDVELRCDPISGHTALYWYRQSLGQGLEFLIYFQGNSAPDKSGLPSDRFSAERTGGSVSTLTIQRTQQEDSAVYLCASSLAPGELFFGEGSRLTVL.

This clone has a single count. In nucleotides, the CDR3 is TGTGCCATCAGGACAGGGGAGACTGAAGCTTTCTTT. It is translated as CAIRTGETEAFF. The J gene is TRBJ1-1, the V gene TRBV10-3, with TRBD1 identical over 8 bases. The junction had 2 bases not matched to a gene; V was cut back by 6 bases and J by 5 bases. The CDR3 sequence is 12 residues long. Per the germline V gene, CDR1 is ENHRY and CDR2 is SYGVKD.